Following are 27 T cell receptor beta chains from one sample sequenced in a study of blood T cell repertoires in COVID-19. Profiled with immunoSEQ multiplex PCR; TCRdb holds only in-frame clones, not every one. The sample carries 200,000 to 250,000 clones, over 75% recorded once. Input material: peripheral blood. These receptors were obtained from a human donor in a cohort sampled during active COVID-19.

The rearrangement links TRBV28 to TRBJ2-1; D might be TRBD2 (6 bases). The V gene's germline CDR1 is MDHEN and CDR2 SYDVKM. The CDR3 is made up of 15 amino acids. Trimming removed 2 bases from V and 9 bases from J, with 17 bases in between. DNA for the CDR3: TGTGCCAGCAGTTTAGAGGCAGCGGGCCGGGGTGAGCAGTTCTTC. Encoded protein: CASSLEAAGRGEQFF.

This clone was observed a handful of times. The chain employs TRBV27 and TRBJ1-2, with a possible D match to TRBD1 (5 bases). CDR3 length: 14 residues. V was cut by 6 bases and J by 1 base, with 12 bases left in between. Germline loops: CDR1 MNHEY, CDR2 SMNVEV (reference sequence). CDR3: CASRQMGGNYGYTF. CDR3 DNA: TGTGCCAGCAGACAAATGGGGGGTAACTATGGCTACACCTTC.

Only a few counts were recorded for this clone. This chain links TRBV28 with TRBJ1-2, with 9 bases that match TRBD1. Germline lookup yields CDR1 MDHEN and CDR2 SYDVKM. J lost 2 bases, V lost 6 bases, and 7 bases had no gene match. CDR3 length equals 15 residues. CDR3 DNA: TGTGCCAGCAGATCCCAGGGACAGGGCAACTATGGCTACACCTTC. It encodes CASRSQGQGNYGYTF.

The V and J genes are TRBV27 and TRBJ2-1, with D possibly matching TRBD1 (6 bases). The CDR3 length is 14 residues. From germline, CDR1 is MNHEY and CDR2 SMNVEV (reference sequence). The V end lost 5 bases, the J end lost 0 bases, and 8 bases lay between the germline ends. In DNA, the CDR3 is TGTGCCAGCAGTACAGGGAGCTCCTACAATGAGCAGTTCTTC. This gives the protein CASSTGSSYNEQFF.

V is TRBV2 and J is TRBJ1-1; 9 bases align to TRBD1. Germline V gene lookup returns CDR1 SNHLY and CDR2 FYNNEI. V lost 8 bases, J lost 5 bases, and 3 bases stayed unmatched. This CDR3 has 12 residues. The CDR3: CASGTGNTEAFF. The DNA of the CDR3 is TGTGCCAGCGGGACAGGGAATACTGAAGCTTTCTTT.

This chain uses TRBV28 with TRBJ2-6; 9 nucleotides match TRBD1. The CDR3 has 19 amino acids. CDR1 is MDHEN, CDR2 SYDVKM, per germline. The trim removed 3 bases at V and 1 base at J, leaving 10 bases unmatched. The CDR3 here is CASSFVPGQGFSGANVLTF. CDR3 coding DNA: TGTGCCAGCAGTTTTGTCCCGGGACAGGGTTTTTCTGGGGCCAACGTCCTGACTTTC.

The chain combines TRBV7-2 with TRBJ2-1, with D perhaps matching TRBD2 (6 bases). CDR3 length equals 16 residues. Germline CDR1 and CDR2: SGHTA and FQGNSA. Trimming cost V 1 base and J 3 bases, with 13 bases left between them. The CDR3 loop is CASSLVGGGVYNEQFF. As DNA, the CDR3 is TGTGCCAGCAGCTTAGTGGGCGGCGGGGTCTACAATGAGCAGTTCTTC.

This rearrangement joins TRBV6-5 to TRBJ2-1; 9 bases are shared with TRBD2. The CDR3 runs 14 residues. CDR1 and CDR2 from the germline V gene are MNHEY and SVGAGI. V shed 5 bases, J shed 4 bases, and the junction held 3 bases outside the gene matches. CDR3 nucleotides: TGTGCCAGCAGTCGGACTAGCGTGTACAATGAGCAGTTCTTC. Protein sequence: CASSRTSVYNEQFF.

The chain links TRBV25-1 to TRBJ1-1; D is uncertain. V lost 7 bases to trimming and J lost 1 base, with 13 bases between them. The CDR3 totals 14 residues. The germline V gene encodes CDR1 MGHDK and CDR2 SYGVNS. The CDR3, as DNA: TGTGCCAGCATGGGTTGGGCAGAGAACACTGAAGCTTTCTTT. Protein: CASMGWAENTEAFF.

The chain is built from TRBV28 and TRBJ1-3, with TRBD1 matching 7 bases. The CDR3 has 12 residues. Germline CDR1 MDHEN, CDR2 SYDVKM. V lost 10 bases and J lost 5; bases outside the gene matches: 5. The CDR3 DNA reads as TGTGCCACTACGACAGGGAGAAACACCATATATTTT. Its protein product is CATTTGRNTIYF.

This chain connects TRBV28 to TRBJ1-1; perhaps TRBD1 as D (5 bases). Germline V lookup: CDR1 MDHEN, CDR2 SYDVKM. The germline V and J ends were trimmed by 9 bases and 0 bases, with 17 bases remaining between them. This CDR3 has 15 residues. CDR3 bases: TGTGCCAGAGGGATAGAGACAGCCCTGAACACTGAAGCTTTCTTT. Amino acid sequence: CARGIETALNTEAFF.

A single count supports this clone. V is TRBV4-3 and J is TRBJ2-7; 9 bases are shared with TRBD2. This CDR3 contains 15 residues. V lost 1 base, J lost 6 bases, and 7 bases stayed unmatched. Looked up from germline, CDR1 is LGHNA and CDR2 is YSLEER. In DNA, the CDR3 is TGCGCCAGCAGCCAAGCGGCGGGGGGGAACTCCGAGCAGTACTTC. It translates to CASSQAAGGNSEQYF.

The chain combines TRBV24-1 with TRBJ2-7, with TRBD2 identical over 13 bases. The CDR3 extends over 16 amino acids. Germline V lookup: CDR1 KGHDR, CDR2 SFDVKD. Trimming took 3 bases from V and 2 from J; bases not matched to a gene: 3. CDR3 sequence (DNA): TGTGCCACCAGTGATCGGACTAGCGGGAGAACCTACGAGCAGTACTTC. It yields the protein CATSDRTSGRTYEQYF.

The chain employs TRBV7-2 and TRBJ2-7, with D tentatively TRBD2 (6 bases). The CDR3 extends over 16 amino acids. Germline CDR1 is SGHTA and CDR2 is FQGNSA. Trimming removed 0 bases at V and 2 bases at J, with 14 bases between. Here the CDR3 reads CASSLAGRESPYEQYF. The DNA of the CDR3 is TGTGCCAGCAGCTTAGCTGGTCGGGAGTCTCCCTACGAGCAGTACTTC.

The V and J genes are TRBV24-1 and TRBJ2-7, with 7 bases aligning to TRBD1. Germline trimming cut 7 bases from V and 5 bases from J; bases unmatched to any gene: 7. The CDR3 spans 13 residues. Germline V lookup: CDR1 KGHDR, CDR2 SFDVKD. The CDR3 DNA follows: TGTGCCACCAGGAAACAGGGGTTGGACGAGCAGTACTTC. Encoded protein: CATRKQGLDEQYF.

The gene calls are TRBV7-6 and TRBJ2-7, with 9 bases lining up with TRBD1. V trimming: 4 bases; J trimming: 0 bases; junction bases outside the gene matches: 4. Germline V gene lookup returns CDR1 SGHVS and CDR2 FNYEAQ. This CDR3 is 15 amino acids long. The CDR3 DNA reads TGTGCCAGCAGCTCCGGACAGGGGATCTCCTACGAGCAGTACTTC. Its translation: CASSSGQGISYEQYF.

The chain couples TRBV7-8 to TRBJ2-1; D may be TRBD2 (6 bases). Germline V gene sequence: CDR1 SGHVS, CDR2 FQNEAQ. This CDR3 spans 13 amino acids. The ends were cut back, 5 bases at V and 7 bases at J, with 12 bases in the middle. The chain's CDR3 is CASSRWDLNEQFF. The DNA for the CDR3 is TGTGCCAGCAGCCGTTGGGACTTGAATGAGCAGTTCTTC.

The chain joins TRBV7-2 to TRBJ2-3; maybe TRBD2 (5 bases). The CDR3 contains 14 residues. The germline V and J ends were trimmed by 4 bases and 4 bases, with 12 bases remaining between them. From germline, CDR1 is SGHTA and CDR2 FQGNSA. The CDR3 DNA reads TGTGCCAGCAGCTCTAGGACTTCGGCAGATACGCAGTATTTT. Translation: CASSSRTSADTQYF. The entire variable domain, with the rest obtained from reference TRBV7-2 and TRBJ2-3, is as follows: GAGVSQSPSNKVTEKGKDVELRCDPISGHTALYWYRQSLGQGLEFLIYFQGNSAPDKSGLPSDRFSAERTGGSVSTLTIQRTQQEDSAVYLCASSSRTSADTQYFGPGTRLTVL.

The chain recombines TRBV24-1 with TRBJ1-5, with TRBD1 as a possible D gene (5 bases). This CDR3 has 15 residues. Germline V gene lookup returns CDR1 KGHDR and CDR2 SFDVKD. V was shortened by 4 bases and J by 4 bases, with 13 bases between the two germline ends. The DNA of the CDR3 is TGTGCCACCAGTGAGGGGCAGTCACGAAATCAGCCCCAGCATTTT. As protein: CATSEGQSRNQPQHF.

The CDR3 coding sequence is TGTGCCAGTAGTAAGGGGACAGGGGGCTTGTACGAGCAGTACTTC. This codes for CASSKGTGGLYEQYF. The chain links TRBV19 to TRBJ2-7; 12 positions agree with TRBD1. CDR3 length equals 15 residues. Losses at the gene ends were 4 bases for V and 4 bases for J; bases not matched to a gene: 5. Germline V gene data show CDR1 as LNHDA and CDR2 as SQIVND (reference sequence).

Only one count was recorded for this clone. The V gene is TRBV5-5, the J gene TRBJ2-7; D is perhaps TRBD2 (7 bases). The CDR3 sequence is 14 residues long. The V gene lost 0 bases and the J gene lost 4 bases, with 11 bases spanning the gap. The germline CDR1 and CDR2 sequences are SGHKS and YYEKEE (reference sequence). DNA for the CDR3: TGTGCCAGCAGCTTGGAGGGGGGGCGGTACGAGCAGTACTTC. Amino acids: CASSLEGGRYEQYF.

In nucleotides, the CDR3 is TGTGCCAGCAGCTTAGTCTTCTCCTACGAGCAGTACTTC. Translated, it gives CASSLVFSYEQYF. This chain connects TRBV11-2 to TRBJ2-7; D is unclear. Trimming took 1 base from V and 0 from J, leaving 4 bases between them. This CDR3 spans 13 amino acids. CDR1 SGHAT and CDR2 FQNNGV come from the germline V gene.

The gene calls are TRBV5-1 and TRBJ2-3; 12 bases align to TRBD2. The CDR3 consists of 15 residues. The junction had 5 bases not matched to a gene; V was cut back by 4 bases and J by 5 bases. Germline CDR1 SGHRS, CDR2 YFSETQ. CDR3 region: CASSALAGGGDTQYF. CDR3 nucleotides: TGCGCCAGCAGCGCACTAGCGGGGGGAGGAGATACGCAGTATTTT. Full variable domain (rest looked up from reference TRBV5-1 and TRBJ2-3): KAGVTQTPRYLIKTRGQQVTLSCSPISGHRSVSWYQQTPGQGLQFLFEYFSETQRNKGNFPGRFSGRQFSNSRSEMNVSTLELGDSALYLCASSALAGGGDTQYFGPGTRLTVL.

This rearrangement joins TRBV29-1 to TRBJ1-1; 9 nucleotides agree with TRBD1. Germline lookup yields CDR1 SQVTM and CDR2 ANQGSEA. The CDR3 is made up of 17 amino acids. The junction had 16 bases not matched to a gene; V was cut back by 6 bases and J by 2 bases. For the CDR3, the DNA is TGCAGCGTCCCCCTACGACAGACAGGGGGGAATAACACTGAAGCTTTCTTT. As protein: CSVPLRQTGGNNTEAFF.

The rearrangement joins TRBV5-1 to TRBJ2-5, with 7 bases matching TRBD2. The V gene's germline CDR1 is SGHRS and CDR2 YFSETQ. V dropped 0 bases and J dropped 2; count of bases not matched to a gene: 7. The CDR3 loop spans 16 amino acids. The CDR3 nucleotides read TGCGCCAGCAGCTTGGGTCCAGCGGGAACACAAGAGACCCAGTACTTC. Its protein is CASSLGPAGTQETQYF.

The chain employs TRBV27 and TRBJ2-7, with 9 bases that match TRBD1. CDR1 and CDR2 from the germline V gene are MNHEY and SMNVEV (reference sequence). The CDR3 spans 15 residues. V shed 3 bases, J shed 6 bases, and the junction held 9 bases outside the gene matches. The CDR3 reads CASSFLAGTGSEQYF. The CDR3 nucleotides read TGTGCCAGCAGTTTCTTAGCCGGGACAGGGTCCGAGCAGTACTTC.

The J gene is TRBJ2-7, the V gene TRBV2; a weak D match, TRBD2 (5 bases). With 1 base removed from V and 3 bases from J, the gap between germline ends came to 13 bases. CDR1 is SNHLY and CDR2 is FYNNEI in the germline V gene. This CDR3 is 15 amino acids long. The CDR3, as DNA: TGTGCCAGCAGTGAAGTAGGGCTAGCCGTCTACGAGCAGTACTTC. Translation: CASSEVGLAVYEQYF.